This is a list of T cell receptor beta chains from one sample in a study of low-dose radiotherapy and immunotherapy resistance in tumors. Using its own MiXCR run on the reads, TCRdb lists one record per CDR3 protein. Among under 70,000 distinct CDR3 sequences listed, around 25% were seen once. The specimen comprised PBMCs, sampled before treatment. These receptors came from a male donor with prostate cancer. Each CDR3 is given with its conserved first and last residue. Each record gives: D gene, J gene, clone size, V gene, CDR3 length, CDR3 DNA, CDR3 protein. The D gene is left open where the match is weak. Only some rows state a clone size, as once, few, many or a class for expanded clones.

NA TRBJ1-5 many TRBV6-5 14 TGTGCCAGCAGTTATCGCGGTAACCATCAGCCCCAGCATTTT CASSYRGNHQPQHF
TRBD1 TRBJ2-6 NA TRBV11-2 16 TGTGCCAGCAGCGCCGACAGGGGTCCCGGGGCCAACGTCCTGACTTTC CASSADRGPGANVLTF
NA TRBJ1-2 many TRBV2 13 TGTGCCAGCAGTGTCGAGAGCAGTAAGGACTACACCTTC CASSVESSKDYTF
TRBD2 TRBJ2-5 many TRBV11-3 15 TGTGCCAGCAGCCTAGCGGGGGACGTCCAAGAGACCCAGTACTTC CASSLAGDVQETQYF
NA TRBJ2-5 many TRBV4-1 14 TGCGCCAGCAGCCAGGACAGTGGGCAAGAGACCCAGTACTTC CASSQDSGQETQYF
NA TRBJ1-4 once TRBV30 15 TGTGCCTGGAGGGTACGGGGTACGTCTAATGAAAAACTGTTTTTT CAWRVRGTSNEKLFF
NA TRBJ1-1 once TRBV9 16 TGTGCCAGCAGCCAGCCTCGGGGCGAAGTGAACACTGAAGCTTTCTTT CASSQPRGEVNTEAFF
NA TRBJ2-7 many TRBV28 15 TGTGCCAGCAGCTCCCCCCCGAGCATTTCCTACGAGCAGTACTTC CASSSPPSISYEQYF
TRBD2 TRBJ2-1 NA TRBV12-3/TRBV12-4 16 TGTGCCAGCAGTTGGACTAGCGGGAGCTCCTACAATGAGCAGTTCTTC CASSWTSGSSYNEQFF
NA TRBJ2-6 many TRBV27 17 TGTGCCAGCAGTTTGGGACCCGATGTACTCGGGGCCAACGTCCTGACTTTC CASSLGPDVLGANVLTF
NA TRBJ1-5 many TRBV11-2 14 TGTGCCAGCAGCTTATCTGACAGCAATCAGCCCCAGCATTTT CASSLSDSNQPQHF
TRBD1 TRBJ2-3 many TRBV5-5 16 TGTGCCAGCAGCTCCCCCCGCCAGGGGGCGGGAGATACGCAGTATTTT CASSSPRQGAGDTQYF
TRBD1 TRBJ2-3 NA TRBV29-1 13 TGCAGCGTTCGAGGACAGGGCACAGATACGCAGTATTTT CSVRGQGTDTQYF
TRBD1 TRBJ2-7 many TRBV20-1 16 TGCAGTGCTAAAAACAGACAGGGTGGTCATTCTTGGGAGCAGTACTTC CSAKNRQGGHSWEQYF
TRBD2 TRBJ2-2 NA TRBV20-1 17 TGCAGTGCTAGAGATTCTACGGGAGGTCCGAACACCGGGGAGCTGTTTTTT CSARDSTGGPNTGELFF
TRBD1 TRBJ2-5 many TRBV29-1 15 TGCAGCGTTGTTGGGACAGGGGGCAGGGGAGAGACCCAGTACTTC CSVVGTGGRGETQYF
TRBD1 TRBJ2-3 NA TRBV5-1 13 TGCGCCAGCGGACAGGGGGCGGGAGATACGCAGTATTTT CASGQGAGDTQYF
NA TRBJ2-2 many TRBV2 15 TGTGCCAGCAGGGGCGGGATGGTAGGGCCCGGGGAGCTGTTTTTT CASRGGMVGPGELFF
TRBD2 TRBJ2-3 once TRBV5-1 15 TGCGCCAGCAGCGGAAAAGCGGGGAGCACAGATACGCAGTATTTT CASSGKAGSTDTQYF
NA TRBJ2-7 many TRBV10-3 14 TGTGCCATCAGTGACAAGGGGAGCTCCTACGAGCAGTACTTC CAISDKGSSYEQYF
NA TRBJ2-2 few TRBV20-1 14 TGCAGTGCTAGAGTAAGGGCCTCCACCGGGGAGCTGTTTTTT CSARVRASTGELFF
NA TRBJ1-1 many TRBV2 14 TGTGCCAGCAGTGAGACCCCCCAGAACACTGAAGCTTTCTTT CASSETPQNTEAFF
TRBD2 TRBJ2-4 NA TRBV5-1 12 TGCGCCAGCAGAGAGGGAGGGGACATTCAGTACTTC CASREGGDIQYF
NA TRBJ1-3 many TRBV7-7 14 TGTGCCAGCAGCCCGGACAGCTCTGGAAACACCATATATTTT CASSPDSSGNTIYF
NA TRBJ2-2 many TRBV3-1 14 TGTGCCAGCAGCCAGGACGGAAACACCGGGGAGCTGTTTTTT CASSQDGNTGELFF
TRBD2 TRBJ2-7 NA TRBV28 17 TGTGCCAGCACTAGACTAGCGGGAGGGCCCTACACCTACGAGCAGTACTTC CASTRLAGGPYTYEQYF
NA TRBJ1-1 many TRBV6-8 13 TGTGCCAGCAGTTATCGGAGGAACACTGAAGCTTTCTTT CASSYRRNTEAFF
TRBD2 TRBJ2-3 NA TRBV28 14 TGTGCCACCCTACGAGGGAGGGGCACAGATACGCAGTATTTT CATLRGRGTDTQYF
NA TRBJ2-7 many TRBV7-9 13 TGTGCCGGGGGCGGAGCGGGGACCTACGAGCAGTACTTC CAGGGAGTYEQYF
NA TRBJ1-1 NA TRBV6-5 11 TGTGCCAGCCAGTGGAACACTGAAGCTTTCTTT CASQWNTEAFF
NA TRBJ1-1 many TRBV28 14 TGTGCCAGCAGTTTACGGGGCTTTAACACTGAAGCTTTCTTT CASSLRGFNTEAFF
NA TRBJ1-6 many TRBV11-1 15 TGTGCCAGCAGCTTACAACCTCGGGAGGGATCACCCCTCCACTTT CASSLQPREGSPLHF
TRBD1 TRBJ1-2 many TRBV10-2 12 TGCGCCAGCAGTGAGGCAGGGGGCGGCTACACCTTC CASSEAGGGYTF
NA TRBJ2-1 many TRBV7-7 16 TGTGCCAGCAGCTTAGGGGTGGGGACTGAGGGGAATGAGCAGTTCTTC CASSLGVGTEGNEQFF
NA TRBJ1-2 NA TRBV6-2/TRBV6-3 15 TGTGCCAGCAGTTACTTGGGGGGGGGGAGGGGCGGCTACACCTTC CASSYLGGGRGGYTF
NA TRBJ2-1 many TRBV5-1 14 TGCGCCAGCAGCTTGGATGCACCGCCCAATGAGCAGTTCTTC CASSLDAPPNEQFF